The 20 T cell receptor beta chains reported below all come from one sample, sequenced in a study of T cells after somatic rescue of genetic block. Assay: immunoSEQ multiplex PCR; the TCRdb copy retains only in-frame clones and omits some. The sample records 88,000 or so clones, 80% to 90% being singletons. The material sequenced was peripheral blood mononuclear cells (PBMCs). The receptors were sampled from a young woman.

CDR3 sequence reads: CASRMTELTDTQYF. CDR3 DNA sequence: TGTGCCAGCAGAATGACGGAACTCACAGATACGCAGTATTTT. The chain recombines TRBV6-5 with TRBJ2-3; D gene unclear. V was cut by 6 bases and J by 2 bases, with 12 bases left in between. CDR3 length: 14 residues. CDR1 and CDR2 from the germline V gene are MNHEY and SVGAGI.

The genes are TRBV29-1 and TRBJ2-2; 11 bases line up with TRBD2. Germline CDR1 and CDR2: SQVTM and ANQGSEA. This CDR3 contains 18 residues. V lost 4 bases, J lost 5 bases, and 15 bases stayed unmatched. CDR3 residues: CSVVFPALAGVRTGELFF. The CDR3 DNA reads as TGCAGCGTTGTTTTTCCCGCACTAGCGGGAGTTCGGACCGGGGAGCTGTTTTTT.

The V and J genes are TRBV25-1 and TRBJ1-2, with unresolved D. The germline V and J ends were trimmed by 5 bases and 4 bases, with 11 bases remaining between them. Germline lookup yields CDR1 MGHDK and CDR2 SYGVNS. The CDR3 is made up of 13 amino acids. The CDR3 DNA reads as TGTGCCAGCAGTACCCCCAGTGGCTATGGCTACACCTTC. This gives the protein CASSTPSGYGYTF.

V and J are TRBV28 and TRBJ2-7; D remains unclear. Per the germline V gene, CDR1 is MDHEN and CDR2 is SYDVKM. CDR3 length equals 12 residues. The V and J ends lost 5 bases and 5 bases respectively, with 10 bases between them. CDR3 residues: CASSESPHEQYF. Written as DNA, the CDR3 is TGTGCCAGCAGTGAGAGTCCCCACGAGCAGTACTTC.

Here the CDR3 reads CASSKTGFSQPQHF. The CDR3 nucleotides are TGTGCCAGTAGTAAGACAGGGTTCAGTCAGCCCCAGCATTTT. The V call is TRBV19, the J call TRBJ1-5, with 7 bases that match TRBD1. Germline loops: CDR1 LNHDA, CDR2 SQIVND (reference sequence). The CDR3 is made up of 14 amino acids. Trimming cost V 4 bases and J 6 bases; bases outside gene matches: 6.

There are a few counts of this clone. The same CDR3 arises from other DNA sequences in this sample as well. The V gene is TRBV6-1, the J gene TRBJ2-1; 11 bases are shared with TRBD2. The CDR3 has 15 residues. V was clipped by 2 bases and J by 4 bases; unmatched bases: 1. Per the germline V gene, CDR1 is MNHNS and CDR2 is SASEGT. This CDR3 is CASSELAGGYNEQFF. CDR3 DNA: TGTGCCAGCAGTGAACTAGCGGGAGGATACAATGAGCAGTTCTTC.

V is TRBV30 and J is TRBJ2-5; D is perhaps TRBD2 (7 bases). Germline V gene sequence: CDR1 GTSNPN, CDR2 SVGIG (reference sequence). This CDR3 has 15 amino acids. V dropped 7 bases and J dropped 3 bases, with 21 bases sitting between them. In DNA form, the CDR3 reads TGTGCCTCTAAGGGGGGAGGGAACAAAAAAGAGACCCAGTACTTC. It yields the protein CASKGGGNKKETQYF.

Only one count was recorded for this clone. The chain is built from TRBV30 and TRBJ2-2; TRBD2 might be the D (5 bases). The V end was cut by 4 bases, the J end by 5 bases, with 17 bases between. In germline, CDR1 is GTSNPN, CDR2 SVGIG (reference sequence). This CDR3 is 15 amino acids long. For the CDR3, the DNA is TGTGCCTGGACTCTTGGGCTAGCCTGGACCGGGGAGCTGTTTTTT. Residues: CAWTLGLAWTGELFF.

The chain employs TRBV4-2 and TRBJ2-7; 8 bases match TRBD2. The V gene's germline CDR1 is LGHNA and CDR2 YNFKEQ. Trimming removed 4 bases from V and 5 bases from J; junction bases left unmatched: 19. This CDR3 has 18 amino acids. CDR3 in amino acids: CASSPNPIPGGGADEQYF. The CDR3 DNA sequence: TGTGCCAGCAGCCCCAACCCCATTCCGGGAGGGGGGGCGGACGAGCAGTACTTC.

The gene calls are TRBV28 and TRBJ1-3, with D perhaps TRBD1 (5 bases). Per the germline V gene, CDR1 is MDHEN and CDR2 is SYDVKM. V was clipped by 1 base and J by 7 bases, with 5 bases between them. This CDR3 has 12 amino acids. The CDR3 here is CASSLSGNTIYF. The CDR3 nucleotides read TGTGCCAGCAGTTTATCAGGGAACACCATATATTTT.

The CDR3 loop is CASSLGPPGQDSGNTIYF. The CDR3 DNA reads as TGTGCCAGCAGTTTAGGGCCGCCCGGACAGGACTCTGGAAACACCATATATTTT. This chain joins TRBV27 and TRBJ1-3; 7 nucleotides match TRBD1. V was pared by 2 bases and J by 0 bases, with 10 bases of the junction left unmatched. This CDR3 spans 18 amino acids. From germline, CDR1 is MNHEY and CDR2 SMNVEV (reference sequence).

The rearrangement joins TRBV28 to TRBJ1-1; possible D gene TRBD1, 6 bases. CDR1 is MDHEN and CDR2 is SYDVKM in the germline V gene. The germline V and J ends were trimmed by 10 bases and 1 base, with 25 bases remaining between them. There are 17 residues in the CDR3. CDR3 bases: TGTGCCACCTCTGGGGTGGGAAGGGACACAAAGAACACTGAAGCTTTCTTT. Encoded protein: CATSGVGRDTKNTEAFF.

The genes are TRBV28 and TRBJ1-1; D remains unclear. Trimming took off 1 base at V and 5 bases at J, with 8 bases between the two ends. Germline loops: CDR1 MDHEN, CDR2 SYDVKM. The CDR3 totals 13 residues. The CDR3 coding sequence is TGTGCCAGCAGTTTATTCGGGGTAACTGAAGCTTTCTTT. Translating gives CASSLFGVTEAFF.

The rearrangement uses TRBV5-1 and TRBJ2-1; 11 bases map to TRBD1. Trimming removed 0 bases from V and 6 bases from J; junction bases left unmatched: 5. This CDR3 comprises 16 residues. The germline CDR1 and CDR2 sequences are SGHRS and YFSETQ. This CDR3 is CASSLAFGTGGNEQFF. The DNA of the CDR3 is TGCGCCAGCAGCTTGGCCTTCGGGACAGGGGGCAATGAGCAGTTCTTC.

The chain links TRBV4-2 to TRBJ2-1; possibly TRBD2 for D (6 bases). CDR1 and CDR2 from the germline V gene are LGHNA and YNFKEQ. The CDR3 consists of 16 residues. The V end lost 3 bases, the J end lost 9 bases, and 21 bases lay between the germline ends. The CDR3 DNA follows: TGTGCCAGCAGCCACCTTAGCGGCAGCCCTCCGGGTGAGCAGTTCTTC. Amino acid sequence: CASSHLSGSPPGEQFF.

This rearrangement joins TRBV9 to TRBJ2-3; D unclear. This CDR3 has 15 residues. The germline CDR1 and CDR2 sequences are SGDLS and YYNGEE. Trimming cost V 0 bases and J 2 bases, with 10 bases left between them. CDR3: CASSVAGELTDTQYF. DNA for the CDR3: TGTGCCAGCAGCGTAGCCGGCGAACTCACAGATACGCAGTATTTT.

The chain links TRBV5-1 to TRBJ2-3, with a tentative D call TRBD2 (5 bases). Germline V CDR1 and CDR2: SGHRS, YFSETQ. V lost 0 bases and J 4 bases, leaving 9 bases between the germline ends. The CDR3 is made up of 14 amino acids. The CDR3 sequence is CASSLVLASDTQYF. The CDR3 nucleotides read TGCGCCAGCAGCTTGGTTCTAGCCTCAGATACGCAGTATTTT.

The chain couples TRBV7-3 to TRBJ2-3; 10 bases map to TRBD1. The CDR3 spans 16 residues. The germline gives CDR1 SGHTA, CDR2 FQGTGA. The ends lost 5 bases at V and 3 bases at J; junction bases unmatched: 8. CDR3 protein: CASSPEGQGRTDTQYF. DNA of the CDR3: TGTGCCAGCAGCCCCGAGGGACAGGGGCGAACAGATACGCAGTATTTT.

The chain employs TRBV6-5 and TRBJ1-1; a weak D match, TRBD1 (6 bases). The germline V gene encodes CDR1 MNHEY and CDR2 SVGAGI. V lost 7 bases and J 4 bases, leaving 13 bases between the germline ends. The CDR3 contains 13 residues. CDR3 DNA: TGTGCCAGCAATCGAGGAGGGGGCACTGAAGCTTTCTTT. Translated: CASNRGGGTEAFF.

This chain links TRBV2 with TRBJ2-1, with 10 bases aligning to TRBD1. J was trimmed by 15 bases and V by 8 bases; bases with no gene match: 7. The CDR3 loop spans 11 amino acids. The germline V gene encodes CDR1 SNHLY and CDR2 FYNNEI. CDR3: CASPGTGATFF. CDR3 sequence (DNA): TGTGCCAGCCCCGGGACAGGGGCCACGTTCTTC. Combining the CDR3 with reference TRBV2 and TRBJ2-1 gives the whole variable domain EPEVTQTPSHQVTQMGQEVILRCVPISNHLYFYWYRQILGQKVEFLVSFYNNEISEKSEIFDDQFSVERPDGSNFTLKIRSTKLEDSAMYFCASPGTGATFFGPGTRLTVL.